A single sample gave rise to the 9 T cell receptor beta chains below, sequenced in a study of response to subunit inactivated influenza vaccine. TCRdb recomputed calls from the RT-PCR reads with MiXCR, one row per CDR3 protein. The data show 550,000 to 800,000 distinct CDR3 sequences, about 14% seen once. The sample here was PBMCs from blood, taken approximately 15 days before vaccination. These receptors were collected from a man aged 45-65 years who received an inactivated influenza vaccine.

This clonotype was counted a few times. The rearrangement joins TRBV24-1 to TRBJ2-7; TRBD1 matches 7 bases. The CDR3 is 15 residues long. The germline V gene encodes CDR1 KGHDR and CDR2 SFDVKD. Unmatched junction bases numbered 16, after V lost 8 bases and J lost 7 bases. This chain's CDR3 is CATNATDRVRWEQYF. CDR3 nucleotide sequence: TGTGCCACCAACGCGACTGACAGGGTTCGTTGGGAGCAGTACTTC.

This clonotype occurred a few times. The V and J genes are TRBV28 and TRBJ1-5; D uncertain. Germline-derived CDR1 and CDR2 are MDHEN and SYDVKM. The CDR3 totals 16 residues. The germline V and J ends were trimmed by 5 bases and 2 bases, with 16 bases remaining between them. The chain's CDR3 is CASSPSGVSGNQPQHF. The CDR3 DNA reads TGTGCCAGCAGTCCCTCTGGGGTTTCGGGCAATCAGCCCCAGCATTTT.

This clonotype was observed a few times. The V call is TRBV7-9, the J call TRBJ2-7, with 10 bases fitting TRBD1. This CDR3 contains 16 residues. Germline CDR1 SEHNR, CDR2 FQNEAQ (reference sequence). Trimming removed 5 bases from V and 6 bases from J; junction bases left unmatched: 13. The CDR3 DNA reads TGTGCCAGCAGCCTTTACTCCGGGACAGGGGTTGGCGAGCAGTACTTC. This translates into CASSLYSGTGVGEQYF.

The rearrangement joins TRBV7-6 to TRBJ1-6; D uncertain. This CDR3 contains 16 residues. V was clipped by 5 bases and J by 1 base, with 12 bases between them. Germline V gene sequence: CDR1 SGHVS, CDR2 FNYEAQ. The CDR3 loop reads CASSQHPVSYNSPLHF. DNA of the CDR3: TGTGCCAGCAGCCAACATCCCGTGTCCTATAATTCACCCCTCCACTTT.

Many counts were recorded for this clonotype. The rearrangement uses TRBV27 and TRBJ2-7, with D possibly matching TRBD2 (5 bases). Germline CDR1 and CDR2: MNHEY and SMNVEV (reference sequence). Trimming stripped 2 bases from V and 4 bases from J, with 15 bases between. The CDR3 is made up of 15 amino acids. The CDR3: CASSLTRSSGYEQYF. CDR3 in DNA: TGTGCCAGCAGTTTAACGAGATCCTCGGGGTACGAGCAGTACTTC.

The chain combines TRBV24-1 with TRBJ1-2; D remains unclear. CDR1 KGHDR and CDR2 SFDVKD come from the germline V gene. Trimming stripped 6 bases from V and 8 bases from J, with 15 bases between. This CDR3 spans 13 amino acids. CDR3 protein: CATSSTRKTGYTF. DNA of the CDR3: TGTGCCACCAGTAGTACCCGGAAGACGGGCTACACCTTC.

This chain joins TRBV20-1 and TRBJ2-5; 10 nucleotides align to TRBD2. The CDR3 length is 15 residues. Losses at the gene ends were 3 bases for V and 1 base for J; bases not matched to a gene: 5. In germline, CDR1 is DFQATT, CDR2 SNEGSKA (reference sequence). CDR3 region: CSASTLAGAQETQYF. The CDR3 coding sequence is TGCAGTGCTAGTACCCTAGCGGGAGCCCAAGAGACCCAGTACTTC.

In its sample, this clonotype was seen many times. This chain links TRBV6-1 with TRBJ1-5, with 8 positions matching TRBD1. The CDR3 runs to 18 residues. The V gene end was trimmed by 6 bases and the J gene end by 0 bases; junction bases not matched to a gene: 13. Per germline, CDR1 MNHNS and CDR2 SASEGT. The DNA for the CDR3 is TGTGCCAGCAGCCTATCATGGACAGGGAAATATAGCAATCAGCCCCAGCATTTT. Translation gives CASSLSWTGKYSNQPQHF.

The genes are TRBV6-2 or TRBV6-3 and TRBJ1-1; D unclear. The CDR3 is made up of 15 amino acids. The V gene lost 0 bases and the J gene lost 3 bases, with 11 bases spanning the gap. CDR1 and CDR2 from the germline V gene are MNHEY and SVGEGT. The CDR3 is CASSYSPGRDTEAFF. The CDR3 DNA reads TGTGCCAGCAGTTACTCTCCGGGGAGAGACACTGAAGCTTTCTTT.